This TCR beta chain was sequenced in a study of graft-versus-host responses after intestinal transplantation. Overall study: Uniformly, recipients were administered anti-thymocyte globulin induction with subsequent tacrolimus and steroids for two to three years.

Findings and limits, study-wide: Among circulating GvH clones, peak levels were associated with early post-transplant declines in HvG clones. GvH clones appeared in recipient marrow, some first in ileum or blood.

There are 14 residues in the CDR3. The germline V and J ends were trimmed by 4 bases and 3 bases, with 13 bases remaining between them. Per germline, CDR1 MDHEN and CDR2 SYDVKM. With respect to this clone: The antigen is not known.

Profiling relied on immunoSEQ multiplex PCR, and the TCRdb table lists in-frame clones only, not all of them. The sample holds about 120,000 clones, roughly 96% seen once. The receptor comes from a human donor who received an intestinal transplant. The chain links TRBV28 to TRBJ2-7; D gene unclear. The source was unstimulated CD8+ T cells sorted from spleen or lymph node cells, collected before intestinal transplant. CDR3 in amino acids: CASSSAWSVYEQYF. CDR3 DNA sequence: TGTGCCAGCAGTTCGGCGTGGAGCGTCTACGAGCAGTACTTC.